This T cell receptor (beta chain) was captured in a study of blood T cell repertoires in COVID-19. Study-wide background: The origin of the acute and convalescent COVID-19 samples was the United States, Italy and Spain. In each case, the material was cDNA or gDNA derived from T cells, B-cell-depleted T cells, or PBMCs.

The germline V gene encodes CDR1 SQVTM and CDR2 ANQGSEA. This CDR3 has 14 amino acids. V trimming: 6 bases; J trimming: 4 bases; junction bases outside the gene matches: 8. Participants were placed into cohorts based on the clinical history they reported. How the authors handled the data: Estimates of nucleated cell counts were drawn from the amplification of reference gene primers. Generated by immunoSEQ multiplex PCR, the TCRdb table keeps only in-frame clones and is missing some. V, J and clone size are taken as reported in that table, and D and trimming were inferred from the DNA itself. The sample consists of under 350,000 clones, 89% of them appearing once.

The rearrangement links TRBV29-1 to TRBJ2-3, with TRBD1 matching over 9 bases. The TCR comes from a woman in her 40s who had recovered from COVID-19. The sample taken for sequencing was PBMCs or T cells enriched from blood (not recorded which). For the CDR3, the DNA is TGCAGCGTAATAAACAGGGGGCGGGCAGATACGCAGTATTTT. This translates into CSVINRGRADTQYF.